This is a list of T cell receptor beta chains from one sample in a study of blood T cell repertoires in COVID-19. The table came from immunoSEQ multiplex PCR; TCRdb's copy has only in-frame clones and leaves some out. The sample has tens of thousands of clones, around 79% seen once. The sample taken for sequencing was peripheral blood. The receptors here all came from a man aged 55 to 70 with active or convalescent COVID-19. Both conserved end residues are part of each CDR3. D genes are given only for firm matches. Expanded clones are given a class, and other clones once, few, many or no size at all.

d_call: TRBD1
j_call: TRBJ2-7
clone_size: -
v_call: TRBV11-2
cdr3_nt: TGTGCCAGCAGCGACAGGGGGTTGGTATACGAGCAGTACTTC
cdr3_aa: CASSDRGLVYEQYF

d_call: TRBD2
j_call: TRBJ2-1
clone_size: -
v_call: TRBV5-1
cdr3_nt: TGCGCCAGCAGCTTGAGCGGGGGGATCTCGGGGCAGTTCTTC
cdr3_aa: CASSLSGGISGQFF

d_call: TRBD1
j_call: TRBJ2-5
clone_size: -
v_call: TRBV4-2
cdr3_nt: TGTGCCAGCAGCCGCGAGGGACAGGGAGGAGAGACCCAGTACTTC
cdr3_aa: CASSREGQGGETQYF

d_call: -
j_call: TRBJ1-3
clone_size: -
v_call: TRBV2
cdr3_nt: TGTGCCATCGAGAGAGCCGGAAACACCATATATTTT
cdr3_aa: CAIERAGNTIYF

d_call: -
j_call: TRBJ2-7
clone_size: -
v_call: TRBV20-1
cdr3_nt: TGCAGTGCTATGTCAGGGGATGAGCAGTACTTC
cdr3_aa: CSAMSGDEQYF

d_call: TRBD1
j_call: TRBJ1-5
clone_size: -
v_call: TRBV18
cdr3_nt: TGTGCCAGCTCATTTCAGGGGGCGCAGGGCAATCAGCCCCAGCATTTT
cdr3_aa: CASSFQGAQGNQPQHF

d_call: -
j_call: TRBJ1-1
clone_size: once
v_call: TRBV5-1
cdr3_nt: TGCGCCAGCAGGTATTCCTCCAACACTGAAGCTTTCTTT
cdr3_aa: CASRYSSNTEAFF

d_call: -
j_call: TRBJ1-3
clone_size: few
v_call: TRBV5-1
cdr3_nt: TGCGCCAGCAGCCTTGGGATTCGGTTTCAGGGCTCTGGAAACACCATATATTTT
cdr3_aa: CASSLGIRFQGSGNTIYF

d_call: -
j_call: TRBJ2-7
clone_size: -
v_call: TRBV7-2
cdr3_nt: TGTGCCAGCAGCTTTGCGGGCGACGAGCAGTACTTC
cdr3_aa: CASSFAGDEQYF

d_call: TRBD1
j_call: TRBJ1-4
clone_size: once
v_call: TRBV27
cdr3_nt: TGTGCCAGCAGTTTTCCGACAGGGGGGGATGCAACTAATGAAAAACTGTTTTTT
cdr3_aa: CASSFPTGGDATNEKLFF

d_call: -
j_call: TRBJ1-3
clone_size: -
v_call: TRBV6-6
cdr3_nt: TGTGCCAGCAGATCGGACATCACCATATATTTT
cdr3_aa: CASRSDITIYF

d_call: TRBD2
j_call: TRBJ2-3
clone_size: -
v_call: TRBV5-1
cdr3_nt: TGCGCCAGCAGCTTAGACCTAGCGGGGGGAGATACGCAGTATTTT
cdr3_aa: CASSLDLAGGDTQYF

d_call: TRBD2
j_call: TRBJ2-2
clone_size: -
v_call: TRBV7-9
cdr3_nt: TGTGCCAGCAGCTGGCGGAGCGGGGTGGACACCGGGGAGCTGTTTTTT
cdr3_aa: CASSWRSGVDTGELFF

d_call: TRBD1
j_call: TRBJ2-5
clone_size: -
v_call: TRBV2
cdr3_nt: TGTGCCAGCACCAGACAGGGGGCAGGAGAGACCCAGTACTTC
cdr3_aa: CASTRQGAGETQYF

d_call: TRBD2
j_call: TRBJ2-7
clone_size: -
v_call: TRBV7-2
cdr3_nt: TGTGCCAGCAGCTTAGGGGTTAGCGGGGGGGAGATTTACTACGAGCAGTACTTC
cdr3_aa: CASSLGVSGGEIYYEQYF

d_call: -
j_call: TRBJ2-7
clone_size: few
v_call: TRBV27
cdr3_nt: TGTGCCAGCAGTTCCCTCCTCTGGGAGAGGGCGAGGCAGTACTTC
cdr3_aa: CASSSLLWERARQYF

d_call: TRBD1
j_call: TRBJ1-4
clone_size: -
v_call: TRBV9
cdr3_nt: TGTGCCAGCAGCGCACAGGGGGAAGAGTATCGGGAAAAACTGTTTTTT
cdr3_aa: CASSAQGEEYREKLFF

d_call: -
j_call: TRBJ1-5
clone_size: -
v_call: TRBV27
cdr3_nt: TGTGCCAGCAGTTTAACCACAGGGCTGGCCATGACACTCCAGCATTTT
cdr3_aa: CASSLTTGLAMTLQHF

d_call: -
j_call: TRBJ2-7
clone_size: -
v_call: TRBV4-1
cdr3_nt: TGCGCCAGCAGCCTCGATAGGACAGCTAGCGGAGGCTCCTACGAGCAGTACTTC
cdr3_aa: CASSLDRTASGGSYEQYF

d_call: -
j_call: TRBJ2-3
clone_size: -
v_call: TRBV5-4
cdr3_nt: TGTGCCAGCAGCTCGAGGGACTTCCGACATACGCAGTATTTT
cdr3_aa: CASSSRDFRHTQYF

d_call: -
j_call: TRBJ2-3
clone_size: -
v_call: TRBV23-1
cdr3_nt: TGCGCCAGCAGTCAATCGCCGGGCAGGGCGTCCGCCTCTACCACAGATACGCAGTATTTT
cdr3_aa: CASSQSPGRASASTTDTQYF

d_call: -
j_call: TRBJ1-5
clone_size: -
v_call: TRBV7-6
cdr3_nt: TGTGCCAGCAGCCGATCCCACGGGGGAACTCAGCCCCAGCATTTT
cdr3_aa: CASSRSHGGTQPQHF

d_call: -
j_call: TRBJ2-7
clone_size: few
v_call: TRBV10-1
cdr3_nt: TGCGCCAGCAGCGGGGAGAGCTACGAGCAGTACTTC
cdr3_aa: CASSGESYEQYF

d_call: TRBD2
j_call: TRBJ2-2
clone_size: -
v_call: TRBV3-1/TRBV3-2
cdr3_nt: TGTGCCAGCAGCCCAGGATCTAGCGGGGGGATCGGGGAGCTGTTTTTT
cdr3_aa: CASSPGSSGGIGELFF